This T cell receptor (beta chain) emerged from a study of human T cells and chemical hapten exposure. This sample's time point: patch test 1, 2 weeks after DPC sensitization. The treatment: therapeutic diphenylcyclopropenone sensitization with weekly scalp DPC. Original processing notes: The median was about 89,000 TCRs per sample, ranging roughly 23,224 to 690,600. TCRdb itself ran the RACE reads through MiXCR, one entry per CDR3 protein. The V and J calls were not made by the authors but by TCRdb's processing. The profile shows about 99,000 distinct CDR3 sequences, 9.5% to 15% of them singletons. The specimen was whole blood, collected in connection with sensitization to the hapten diphenylcyclopropenone (DPC). The receptor was derived from a woman aged 40 to 55 with alopecia areata. Some clones in this sample may be carry-over from other donors' samples.

CDR3 coding DNA: TGCGCCAGCAGCTTGGCTAGGGACAGTCCGCCCAGGGGCTACACCTTC. This gives the protein CASSLARDSPPRGYTF. The chain couples TRBV5-1 to TRBJ1-2; 7 bases line up with TRBD1. Per germline, CDR1 SGHRS and CDR2 YFSETQ. The CDR3 has 16 residues. V lost 0 bases, J lost 8 bases, and 13 bases stayed unmatched.